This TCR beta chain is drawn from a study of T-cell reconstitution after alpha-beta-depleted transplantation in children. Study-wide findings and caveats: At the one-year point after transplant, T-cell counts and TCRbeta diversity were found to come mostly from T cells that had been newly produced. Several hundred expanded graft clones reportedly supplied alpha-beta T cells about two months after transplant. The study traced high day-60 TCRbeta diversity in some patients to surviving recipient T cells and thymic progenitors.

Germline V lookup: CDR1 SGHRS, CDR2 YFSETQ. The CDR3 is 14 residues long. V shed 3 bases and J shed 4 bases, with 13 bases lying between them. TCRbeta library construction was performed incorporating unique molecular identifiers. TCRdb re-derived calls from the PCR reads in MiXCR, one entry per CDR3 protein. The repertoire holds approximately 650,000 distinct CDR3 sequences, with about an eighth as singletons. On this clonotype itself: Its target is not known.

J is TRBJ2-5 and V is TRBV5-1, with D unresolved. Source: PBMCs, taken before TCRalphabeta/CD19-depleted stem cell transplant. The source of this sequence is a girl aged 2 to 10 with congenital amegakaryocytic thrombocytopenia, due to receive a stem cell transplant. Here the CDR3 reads CASSWPYLGETQYF. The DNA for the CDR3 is TGCGCCAGCAGCTGGCCCTACCTCGGAGAGACCCAGTACTTC.